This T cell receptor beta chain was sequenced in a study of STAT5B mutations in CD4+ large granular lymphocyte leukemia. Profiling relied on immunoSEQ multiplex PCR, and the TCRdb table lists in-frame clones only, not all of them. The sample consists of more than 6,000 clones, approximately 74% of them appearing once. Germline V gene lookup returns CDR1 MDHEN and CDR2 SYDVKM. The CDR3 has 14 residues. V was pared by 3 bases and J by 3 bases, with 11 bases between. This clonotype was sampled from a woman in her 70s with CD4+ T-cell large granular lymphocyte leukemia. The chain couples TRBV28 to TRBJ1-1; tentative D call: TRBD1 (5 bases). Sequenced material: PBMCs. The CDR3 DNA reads TGTGCCAGCAGTTTGGTTTTCAGGGACACTGAAGCTTTCTTT. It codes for CASSLVFRDTEAFF.